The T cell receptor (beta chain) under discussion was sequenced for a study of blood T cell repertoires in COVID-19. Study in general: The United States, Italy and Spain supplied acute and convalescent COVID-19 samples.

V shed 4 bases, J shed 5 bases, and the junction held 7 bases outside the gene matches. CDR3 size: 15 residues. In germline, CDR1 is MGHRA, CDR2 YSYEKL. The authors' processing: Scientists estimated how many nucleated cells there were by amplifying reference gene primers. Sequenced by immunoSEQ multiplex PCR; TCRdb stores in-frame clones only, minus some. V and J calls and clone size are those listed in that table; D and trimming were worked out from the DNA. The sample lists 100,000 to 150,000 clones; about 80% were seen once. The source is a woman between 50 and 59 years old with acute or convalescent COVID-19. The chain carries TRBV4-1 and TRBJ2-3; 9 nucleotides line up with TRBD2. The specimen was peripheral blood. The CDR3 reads CASSPPSSGGDTQYF. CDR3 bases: TGCGCCAGCAGCCCACCGAGTAGCGGGGGAGATACGCAGTATTTT.